This T cell receptor beta chain appears in the sequencing data of a study of cytomegalovirus exposure and HLA in healthy donors. Study-level information: Among 350 to 500 genotyped donors, around 80% fell in the Caucasian-associated ancestry cluster.

Concerning this clone: What it recognizes is unknown. The junction does not match germline at one end; this may be a read error.

General study results and limits: Most TCR sequences proved rare, with some public TCRs found in many donors. A later analysis linked a missense DCLRE1C variant to TCR beta V- and J-gene trimming.

The study ran its PCR with 60 Vbeta and 13 Jbeta primers. The table came from immunoSEQ multiplex PCR; TCRdb's copy has only in-frame clones and leaves some out. The sample records over 150,000 clones, less than 85% being singletons. CDR3 length: 12 amino acids. Germline V gives CDR1 SEHNR, CDR2 FQNEAQ (reference sequence). The receptor was isolated from a man aged 30 to 39 in good health and CMV-seropositive. The rearrangement links TRBV7-9 to TRBJ2-7; unclear D gene. Sequencing used PBMCs. The CDR3 DNA sequence: TGTTCCAGCAGCCCCGGTGCATACGAGCAGTACTTC. It encodes CSSSPGAYEQYF. The whole variable domain, filled in from reference TRBV7-9 and TRBJ2-7, reads DTGVSQNPRHKITKRGQNVTFRCDPISEHNRLYWYRQTLGQGPEFLTYFQNEAQLEKSRLLSDRFSAERPKGSFSTLEIQRTEQGDSAMYLCSSSPGAYEQYFGPGTRLTVT.